The TCR beta chain under discussion was sequenced for a study of PD-1 blockade in mismatch repair-deficient tumors (dated by TCRdb to 2015 to 2018). About the full investigation: Between late 2013 and 2016, the trial enrolled roughly 86 consecutive patients with approximately 12 types of mismatch repair-deficient cancer, all of whom had received prior treatment and were progressing. Tumor-associated T cell clones were tracked in the peripheral blood of patients responding to PD-1 blockade by deep sequencing of TCR CDR3 regions. What the authors observed across the whole study: Clones residing in the tumor, which were often undetectable in blood before treatment, expanded quickly after pembrolizumab and then contracted, generally before radiologic responses.

Counted from cysteine to phenylalanine, this CDR3 has 17 amino acids. Left in the record is the CDR3 DNA by itself, 51 bases read in frame from the first base. For every enrolled patient, mismatch repair deficiency was confirmed by either polymerase chain reaction or immunohistochemistry. TCR sequencing was performed for a few patients who responded to pembrolizumab therapy. The phase II trial prospectively tested pembrolizumab PD-1 blockade in advanced mismatch repair-deficient cancers regardless of tissue of origin. Peripheral blood T cell samples were gathered serially, both before PD-1 blockade started and at multiple time points afterward. Blood sampling time points were reported as weeks after the first dose of pembrolizumab. Worth noting for this clone: It has no known antigen specificity. It has no much larger one-base neighbor in the sample; base qualities were not kept.

Receptors were amplified or captured by the immunoSEQ multiplex PCR assay. What TCRdb holds here is the immuneACCESS table cut down to in-frame rearrangements. Part of the clones is not present; checked against another copy, under half of the missing clones reflect an unresolved V gene, and the others are unexplained. The table for this sample lists under 150,000 clones; approximately 90% of them were counted only once. The ten largest clonotypes hold about 13% of the sample. Sequences were derived from peripheral blood, sampled 44 weeks after starting pembrolizumab. This clonotype was sampled from an adult with mismatch repair-deficient cancer. The V and J genes are TRBV21-1 and TRBJ1-1; TRBD1, the table's D call, was not compared with the DNA. TRBV21-1 is termed a pseudogene. CDR3 region: CASSKPTGQGLEMEAFF. The nucleotide sequence is TGTGCCAGCAGCAAACCGACGGGACAGGGGTTAGAGATGGAAGCTTTCTTT.